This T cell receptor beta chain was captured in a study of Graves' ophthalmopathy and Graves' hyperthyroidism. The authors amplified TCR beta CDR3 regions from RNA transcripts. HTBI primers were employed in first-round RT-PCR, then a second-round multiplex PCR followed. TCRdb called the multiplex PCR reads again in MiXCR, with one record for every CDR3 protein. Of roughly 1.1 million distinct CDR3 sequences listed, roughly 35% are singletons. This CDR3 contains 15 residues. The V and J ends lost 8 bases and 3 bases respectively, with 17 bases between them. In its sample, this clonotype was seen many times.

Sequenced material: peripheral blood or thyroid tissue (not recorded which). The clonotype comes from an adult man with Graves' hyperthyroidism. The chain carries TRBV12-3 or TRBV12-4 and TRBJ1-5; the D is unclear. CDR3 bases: TGTGCCAGCGGGCCTGGAGGTGAAAACAATCAGCCCCAGCATTTT. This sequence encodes CASGPGGENNQPQHF.